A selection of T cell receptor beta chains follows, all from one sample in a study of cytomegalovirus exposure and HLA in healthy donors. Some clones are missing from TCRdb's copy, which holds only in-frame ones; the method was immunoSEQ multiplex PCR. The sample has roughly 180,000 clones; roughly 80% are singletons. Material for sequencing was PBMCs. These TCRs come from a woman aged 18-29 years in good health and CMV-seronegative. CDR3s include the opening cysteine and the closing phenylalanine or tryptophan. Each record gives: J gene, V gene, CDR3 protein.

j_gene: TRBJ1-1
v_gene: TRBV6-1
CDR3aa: CASSEARGGYTEAFF

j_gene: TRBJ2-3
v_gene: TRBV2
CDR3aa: CASSETGTPTDTQYF

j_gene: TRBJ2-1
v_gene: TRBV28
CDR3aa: CASRQGALAFDEQFF

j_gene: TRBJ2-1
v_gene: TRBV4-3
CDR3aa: CASSQVSETSGHNEQFF

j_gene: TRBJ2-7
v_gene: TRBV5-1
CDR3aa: CASSLAGVYEQYF

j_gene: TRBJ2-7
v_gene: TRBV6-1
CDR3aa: CASRTGQGVYEQYF

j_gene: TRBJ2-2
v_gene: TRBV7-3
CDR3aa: CASSLNPGKSNTGELFF

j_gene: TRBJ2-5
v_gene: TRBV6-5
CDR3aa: CASSQQRGTYEQHF

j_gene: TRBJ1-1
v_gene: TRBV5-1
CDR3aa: CASSLAGGARTEAFF

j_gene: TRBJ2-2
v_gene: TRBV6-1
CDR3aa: CASSGLGGVGELFF

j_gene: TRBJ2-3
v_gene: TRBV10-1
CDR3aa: CASRSQAGGSNTQYF

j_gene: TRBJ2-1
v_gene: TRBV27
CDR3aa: CASSPSLGAIYNEQFF

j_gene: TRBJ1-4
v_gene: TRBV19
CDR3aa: CASRRGLNEKLFF

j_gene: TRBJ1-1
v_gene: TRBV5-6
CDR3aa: CASSFTGGENSGAFF

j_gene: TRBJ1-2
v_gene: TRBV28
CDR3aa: CASSLEGNYGYTF

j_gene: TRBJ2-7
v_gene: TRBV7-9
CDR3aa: CASSPRQGYEQYF

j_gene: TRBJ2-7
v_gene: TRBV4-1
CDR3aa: CASSPTDGGRLYEQYF

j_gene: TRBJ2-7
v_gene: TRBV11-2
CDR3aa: CASSLVGATSSYEQYF

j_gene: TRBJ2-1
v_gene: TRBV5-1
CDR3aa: CASTRPTRQGEFVLDEQFF

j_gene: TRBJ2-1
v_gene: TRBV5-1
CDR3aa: CASRYLAGNGVNEQFF

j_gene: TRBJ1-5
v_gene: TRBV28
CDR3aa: CASTTREAQHF

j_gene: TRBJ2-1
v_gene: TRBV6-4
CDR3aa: CASSALAGENNEQFF

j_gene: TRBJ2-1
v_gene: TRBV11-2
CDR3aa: CASSLGGTASGSGGNEQFF

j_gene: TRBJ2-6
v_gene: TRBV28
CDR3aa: CASRFGGGSPGANVLTF

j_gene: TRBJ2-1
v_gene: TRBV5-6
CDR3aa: CASSLDRGSYNEQFF

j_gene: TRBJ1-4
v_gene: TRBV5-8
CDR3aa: CASSLTGAANEKLFF

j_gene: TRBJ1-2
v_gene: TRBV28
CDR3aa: CASTPWGTGHYGYTF

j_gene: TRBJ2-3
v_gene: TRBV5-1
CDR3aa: CASSQGTVSTDTQYF

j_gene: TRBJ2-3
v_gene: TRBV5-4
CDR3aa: CASSLVSGPSGIADTQYF

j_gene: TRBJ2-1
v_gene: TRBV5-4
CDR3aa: CASSWLAGGGDYNEQFF

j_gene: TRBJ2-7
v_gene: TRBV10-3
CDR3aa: CAISESTKPYEQYF

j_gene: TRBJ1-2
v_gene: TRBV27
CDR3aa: CASSLGQRPTYGYTF

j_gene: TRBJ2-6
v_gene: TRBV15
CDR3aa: CATRQGAGANVLTF

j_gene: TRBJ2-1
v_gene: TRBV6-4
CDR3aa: CASSPSGSELNEQFF

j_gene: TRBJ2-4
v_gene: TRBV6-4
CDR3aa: CASSDSAGGQKTSGRVNIQYF

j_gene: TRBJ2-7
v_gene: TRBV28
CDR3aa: CASSLGGQGHEQYF

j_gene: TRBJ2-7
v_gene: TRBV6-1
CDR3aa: CASTYSGGAYEQYF

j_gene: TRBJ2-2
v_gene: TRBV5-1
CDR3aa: CASGRDTGELFF

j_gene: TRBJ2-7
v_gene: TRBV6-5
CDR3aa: CASSYTSGIGNEQYF

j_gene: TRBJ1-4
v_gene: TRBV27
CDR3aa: CASSFGLGAQGEKLFF

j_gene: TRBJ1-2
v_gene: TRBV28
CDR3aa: CASSPSPQGVYGYTF

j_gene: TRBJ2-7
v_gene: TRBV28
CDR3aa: CASSLGSSYEQYF

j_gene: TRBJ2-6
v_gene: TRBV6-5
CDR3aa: CASSYSRTGANVLTF

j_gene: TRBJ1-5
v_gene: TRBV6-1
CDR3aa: CASSDFMGTGAGQPQHF

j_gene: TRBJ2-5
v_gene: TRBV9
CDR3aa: CASSTGTGRYGTQYF

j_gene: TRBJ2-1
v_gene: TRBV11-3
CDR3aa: CASSLVGTSIYNEQFF

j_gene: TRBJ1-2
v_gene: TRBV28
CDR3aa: CASSQAQGRYYGYTF

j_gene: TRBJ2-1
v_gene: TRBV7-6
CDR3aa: CASSPDTSSYNEQFF

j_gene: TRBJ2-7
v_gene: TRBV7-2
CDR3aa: CASSLERYEQYF